The rows below give T cell receptor beta chains drawn from one sample of a study of cytomegalovirus exposure and HLA in healthy donors. Some clones are missing from TCRdb's copy, which holds only in-frame ones; the method was immunoSEQ multiplex PCR. The table lists about 110,000 clones, about 85% of them singletons, with over 0.2% in the top ten. Sequenced sample: PBMCs. Every receptor here comes from a man between 45 and 60 years old in good health and CMV-seronegative. CDR3s include the opening cysteine and the closing phenylalanine or tryptophan. D genes are given only for firm matches. The size of a clone is reported for some rows only, either as once, few or many, or as a class for expanded clones.

size,J,V,D,length,CDR3,DNA
NA,TRBJ2-7,TRBV25-1,TRBD2,16,CASSEFVTSGAYEQYF,TGTGCCAGCAGTGAATTTGTCACTAGCGGGGCCTACGAGCAGTACTTC
NA,TRBJ2-2,TRBV5-1,TRBD1,16,CASSLGGTGTTGELFF,TGCGCCAGCAGCTTGGGGGGGACAGGGACCACCGGGGAGCTGTTTTTT
NA,TRBJ1-1,TRBV19,NA,12,CASSDLNTEAFF,TGTGCCAGTTCCGACTTGAACACTGAAGCTTTCTTT
NA,TRBJ1-1,TRBV19,NA,13,CASSTQGNTEAFF,TGTGCCAGTAGTACACAGGGGAACACTGAAGCTTTCTTT
NA,TRBJ2-5,TRBV6-5,NA,14,CASSYLLAQETQYF,TGTGCCAGCAGTTATCTCTTAGCTCAAGAGACCCAGTACTTC
NA,TRBJ1-1,TRBV5-4,NA,14,CASSVQGKVTEAFF,TGTGCCAGCAGCGTACAGGGAAAAGTGACTGAAGCTTTCTTT
NA,TRBJ2-7,TRBV6-5,TRBD1,14,CASSPRTGKYEQYF,TGTGCCAGCAGTCCCCGGACAGGGAAGTACGAGCAGTACTTC
NA,TRBJ2-1,TRBV10-1,NA,14,CASSEAGTDNEQFF,TGCGCCAGCAGTGAGGCGGGAACGGACAATGAGCAGTTCTTC
NA,TRBJ2-3,TRBV2,TRBD2,15,CASRILAGIPDTQYF,TGTGCCAGCAGGATACTAGCGGGGATCCCAGATACGCAGTATTTT
NA,TRBJ2-2,TRBV27,NA,14,CASTKGLGTGELFF,TGTGCCAGCACCAAGGGACTTGGAACCGGGGAGCTGTTTTTT
NA,TRBJ1-1,TRBV28,NA,15,CASSLFGGGYTEAFF,TGTGCCAGCAGTTTATTCGGGGGTGGGTACACTGAAGCTTTCTTT
NA,TRBJ2-7,TRBV2,TRBD1,14,CASSEGTGRLGQYF,TGTGCCAGCAGTGAAGGGACAGGGAGGCTGGGGCAGTACTTC
NA,TRBJ2-7,TRBV5-1,TRBD2,16,CASSLWSGRAIDEQYF,TGCGCCAGCAGCTTATGGAGCGGGAGAGCCATTGACGAGCAGTACTTC
NA,TRBJ1-2,TRBV6-1,TRBD1,15,CASSERGGAPYGYTF,TGTGCCAGCAGTGAACGAGGGGGCGCGCCCTATGGCTACACCTTC
NA,TRBJ2-3,TRBV29-1,TRBD2,15,CSVVRLAGTTDTQYF,TGCAGCGTCGTAAGACTAGCGGGAACTACAGATACGCAGTATTTT
once,TRBJ2-6,TRBV28,TRBD1,15,CASSTYRGGANVLTF,TGTGCCAGCAGTACCTACAGGGGCGGGGCCAACGTCCTGACTTTC
NA,TRBJ2-5,TRBV5-4,NA,13,CASSTTGMQTQYF,TGTGCCAGCAGCACAACAGGGATGCAGACCCAGTACTTC
NA,TRBJ1-4,TRBV11-2,NA,15,CASSLGGGQNEKLFF,TGTGCCAGCAGCTTAGGGGGCGGCCAGAATGAAAAACTGTTTTTT
NA,TRBJ1-3,TRBV2,NA,14,CASSDGRDGNTIYF,TGTGCCAGCAGTGACGGCAGGGATGGAAACACCATATATTTT
NA,TRBJ1-4,TRBV27,NA,14,CASSPGQLHEKLFF,TGTGCCAGCAGTCCAGGACAGCTACATGAAAAACTGTTTTTT
NA,TRBJ2-7,TRBV5-6,NA,13,CASRWRGTYEQYF,TGTGCCAGCAGATGGAGGGGTACCTACGAGCAGTACTTC
NA,TRBJ2-3,TRBV7-2,TRBD2,16,CASSLDGGRLTDTQYF,TGTGCCAGCAGCTTAGATGGCGGGAGATTGACAGATACGCAGTATTTT
NA,TRBJ2-5,TRBV7-3,TRBD1,15,CASSYGRDRGETQYF,TGTGCCAGCAGCTATGGCCGGGACAGGGGAGAGACCCAGTACTTC
NA,TRBJ1-3,TRBV7-9,NA,14,CASSLGPLGNTIYF,TGTGCCAGCAGCTTAGGTCCCCTAGGAAACACCATATATTTT
NA,TRBJ2-5,TRBV7-2,NA,13,CASTPAGYQTQYF,TGTGCCAGCACCCCCGCGGGCTACCAGACCCAGTACTTC
once,TRBJ1-1,TRBV6-6,NA,12,CASGMEGTEAFF,TGTGCCAGCGGCATGGAGGGCACTGAAGCTTTCTTT
NA,TRBJ2-6,TRBV9,NA,16,CASSVGAGTGANVLTF,TGTGCCAGCAGCGTAGGGGCAGGGACTGGGGCCAACGTCCTGACTTTC
NA,TRBJ1-1,TRBV6-6,NA,11,CASSLGGRAFF,TGTGCCAGCAGTCTGGGGGGGCGAGCTTTCTTT
NA,TRBJ2-2,TRBV10-3,NA,14,CAISEIIPPGELFF,TGTGCCATCAGTGAAATAATCCCCCCCGGGGAGCTGTTTTTT
NA,TRBJ2-7,TRBV5-1,NA,15,CASSLDRRVSYEQYF,TGCGCCAGCAGCTTGGATCGCAGGGTCTCCTACGAGCAGTACTTC
few,TRBJ1-2,TRBV28,TRBD1,13,CASSRQGAWGYTF,TGTGCCAGCAGTCGACAGGGGGCGTGGGGCTACACCTTC
NA,TRBJ2-5,TRBV6-5,NA,11,CATRRAETQYF,TGTGCCACCCGGCGGGCGGAGACCCAGTACTTC
NA,TRBJ1-1,TRBV9,TRBD1,15,CASSTTGARNTEAFF,TGTGCCAGCAGCACAACAGGGGCACGGAACACTGAAGCTTTCTTT
once,TRBJ2-3,TRBV7-2,TRBD2,19,CASSLRAGGLYSSTDTQYF,TGTGCCAGCAGCTTAAGAGCGGGGGGGCTGTATTCTAGCACAGATACGCAGTATTTT
NA,TRBJ2-1,TRBV9,NA,16,CASSVTSGGPYHEQFF,TGTGCCAGCAGCGTAACGAGCGGTGGTCCCTACCATGAGCAGTTCTTC
NA,TRBJ1-2,TRBV7-2,TRBD1,14,CASSFNRGRDGYTF,TGTGCCAGCAGCTTTAACAGGGGCCGGGATGGCTACACCTTC
NA,TRBJ2-7,TRBV5-1,TRBD2,14,CASSFSGSPDEQYF,TGCGCCAGCAGCTTTAGCGGGAGCCCAGACGAGCAGTACTTC
NA,TRBJ1-2,TRBV11-1,TRBD1,14,CASSLTGEDDGYTF,TGTGCCAGCAGCTTGACAGGGGAGGACGATGGCTACACCTTC
NA,TRBJ1-4,TRBV28,NA,14,CASSLKGVYGKLFF,TGTGCCAGCAGTTTAAAGGGGGTTTACGGAAAACTGTTTTTT
NA,TRBJ2-2,TRBV7-7,TRBD2,16,CASSLALAGVTGELFF,TGTGCCAGCAGCTTAGCGCTAGCGGGAGTCACCGGGGAGCTGTTTTTT
few,TRBJ2-2,TRBV7-3,NA,13,CASSSDRTGGLFF,TGTGCCAGCAGCTCTGACAGGACGGGAGGGCTGTTTTTT
NA,TRBJ2-2,TRBV4-2,TRBD2,17,CASSPTSGWGNTGELFF,TGTGCCAGCAGCCCTACTAGCGGATGGGGGAACACCGGGGAGCTGTTTTTT
NA,TRBJ1-1,TRBV5-1,NA,12,CASSSGGTEAFF,TGCGCCAGCAGCTCGGGGGGAACTGAAGCTTTCTTT
once,TRBJ1-6,TRBV6-1,TRBD1,13,CASWTGAHSPLHF,TGTGCCAGCTGGACAGGGGCTCATTCACCCCTCCACTTT
NA,TRBJ1-4,TRBV5-6,NA,13,CASSFSAGEKLFF,TGTGCCAGCAGCTTTTCAGCAGGCGAAAAACTGTTTTTT
NA,TRBJ2-1,TRBV5-1,TRBD2,15,CASSAGLAADNEQFF,TGCGCCAGCAGCGCCGGACTAGCGGCTGACAATGAGCAGTTCTTC